The table lists the clone carrying this T cell receptor beta chain with many counts. Its antigen is not known. This specimen belongs to a study of regulatory T cells in long-lasting Graves disease. Study observations and caveats: There was favoring of TRBV28, TRBJ1-2 and TRBJ2-5 in persistent disease. With a small sample size, accuracy may have been reduced.

Stated time point: persistent/refractory GD, antithyroid drugs over 5 years with positive TRAb. PBMC-extracted RNA yielded the TCR library. The CDR3 length is 12 residues. The V end was cut by 3 bases, the J end by 4 bases, with 6 bases between. Investigators prepared the TCR beta libraries by applying iRepertoire HTBI primers and Arm-PCR of CDR3 regions. One entry per CDR3 protein results from TCRdb running MiXCR on the multiplex PCR reads. The sample yields about 450,000 distinct CDR3 sequences, 20% to 30% seen once. V usage is TRBV12-3 or TRBV12-4 and J usage is TRBJ1-1, with TRBD1 as a possible D gene (5 bases). This receptor was identified in a female donor with Graves disease. The sequencing used peripheral blood mononuclear cells (PBMCs), collected when the disease was refractory, from a patient treated with antithyroid drugs. CDR3 DNA: TGTGCCAGCAGTTTCGACAGCACTGAAGCTTTCTTT. Its protein is CASSFDSTEAFF.